One sample yielded the 29 T cell receptor beta chains listed below, sequenced in a study of blood T cell repertoires in COVID-19. This table comes from immunoSEQ multiplex PCR, and its TCRdb copy is limited to in-frame clones, with some not included. The sample shows hundreds of thousands of clones, roughly 87% of them seen only once. Sequenced material: PBMCs or T cells enriched from blood (not recorded which). Receptor source: a woman younger than 45 who had recovered from COVID-19.

The rearrangement uses TRBV28 and TRBJ1-3; D may be TRBD1 (5 bases). Germline CDR1 reads MDHEN; CDR2 reads SYDVKM. There are 14 residues in the CDR3. V was shortened by 6 bases and J by 1 base, with 10 bases between the two germline ends. The CDR3 nucleotides read TGTGCCAGCAGCTCAGGGTTATCTGGAAACACCATATATTTT. Protein: CASSSGLSGNTIYF. Variable domain in full (rest from reference TRBV28 and TRBJ1-3): DVKVTQSSRYLVKRTGEKVFLECVQDMDHENMFWYRQDPGLGLRLIYFSYDVKMKEKGDIPEGYSVSREKKERFSLILESASTNQTSMYLCASSSGLSGNTIYFGEGSWLTVV.

V gene TRBV15 combines with J gene TRBJ2-7, with D possibly matching TRBD2 (5 bases). Germline assignment: CDR1 LNHNV and CDR2 YYDKDF (reference sequence). This CDR3 is 14 amino acids long. V was cut by 4 bases and J by 4 bases, with 14 bases left in between. The CDR3 spells CATSTDLRSYEQYF. Written as DNA, the CDR3 is TGTGCCACCAGCACGGACTTAAGATCGTACGAGCAGTACTTC.

The rearrangement joins TRBV3-1 (or the pseudogene TRBV3-2) to TRBJ2-3; 8 positions agree with TRBD2. The ends lost 5 bases at V and 2 bases at J; junction bases unmatched: 9. Germline values: CDR1 LGHDT, CDR2 YNNKEL (reference sequence). CDR3 length: 16 residues. The CDR3, as DNA: TGTGCCAGCAGCGGCTGGGCGGGGGGCGTCACAGATACGCAGTATTTT. Translation gives CASSGWAGGVTDTQYF.

This clone has only a few counts. The chain is built from TRBV19 and TRBJ1-2, with TRBD1 matching 8 bases. Trimming removed 7 bases from V and 3 bases from J; junction bases left unmatched: 7. CDR3 size: 14 residues. From germline, CDR1 is LNHDA and CDR2 SQIVND (reference sequence). The CDR3 is CASTKGQAYYGYTF. The CDR3 DNA follows: TGTGCCAGTACCAAGGGACAGGCATACTATGGCTACACCTTC.

This clone was recorded only once. V and J are TRBV13 and TRBJ1-5; 7 positions agree with TRBD1. Germline trimming cut 5 bases from V and 1 base from J; bases unmatched to any gene: 2. The CDR3 covers 14 residues. Per germline, CDR1 PRHDT and CDR2 FYEKMQ (reference sequence). CDR3 sequence (DNA): TGTGCCAGCAGCAAGGGACAGAGCAATCAGCCCCAGCATTTT. The encoded protein is CASSKGQSNQPQHF.

V is TRBV18 and J is TRBJ2-1; D not certain. Per germline, CDR1 KGHSH and CDR2 LQKENI. The V end lost 1 base, the J end lost 8 bases, and 12 bases lay between the germline ends. This CDR3 is built from 14 residues. CDR3 protein: CASSPHPDIHEQFF. The CDR3 DNA reads as TGTGCCAGCTCACCACATCCCGACATCCATGAGCAGTTCTTC.

This clone was observed a single time. This chain links TRBV2 with TRBJ1-4, with D unresolved. Germline CDR1 SNHLY, CDR2 FYNNEI. The CDR3 totals 14 residues. V lost 5 bases to trimming and J lost 0 bases, with 7 bases between them. The CDR3 here is CASSKLATNEKLFF. CDR3 DNA sequence: TGTGCCAGCAGTAAACTGGCAACTAATGAAAAACTGTTTTTT.

The chain carries TRBV6-5 and TRBJ1-2, with a possible D match to TRBD1 (5 bases). V was trimmed by 7 bases and J by 4 bases, leaving 13 bases between them. The germline CDR1 and CDR2 sequences are MNHEY and SVGAGI. This CDR3 spans 13 amino acids. In DNA, the CDR3 is TGTGCCAGCACAGGCGGGGCCGGCTATGGCTACACCTTC. It translates to CASTGGAGYGYTF.

The chain joins TRBV5-4 to TRBJ2-7, with 12 bases fitting TRBD2. Germline CDR1 SGHNT, CDR2 YYREEE (reference sequence). This CDR3 has 20 amino acids. V lost 4 bases, J lost 4 bases, and 21 bases stayed unmatched. The CDR3 bases are TGTGCCAGCAGCCGCCCTGGGGCAGGGGGGAGGACTAGCGGGGTTTACGAGCAGTACTTC. It is translated as CASSRPGAGGRTSGVYEQYF.

The V call is TRBV7-2, the J call TRBJ1-1, with a weak D call TRBD1 (6 bases). The CDR3 length is 13 residues. The germline CDR1 and CDR2 sequences are SGHTA and FQGNSA. V shed 4 bases and J shed 1 base, with 7 bases lying between them. CDR3 bases: TGTGCCAGCAGCTCACAGGGGAACACTGAAGCTTTCTTT. Translated: CASSSQGNTEAFF. Together with reference TRBV7-2 and TRBJ1-1, the CDR3 gives the full variable domain: GAGVSQSPSNKVTEKGKDVELRCDPISGHTALYWYRQSLGQGLEFLIYFQGNSAPDKSGLPSDRFSAERTGGSVSTLTIQRTQQEDSAVYLCASSSQGNTEAFFGQGTRLTVV.

This chain links TRBV6-5 with TRBJ1-1; weak D call: TRBD1 (6 bases). This CDR3 region has 13 residues. CDR1 is MNHEY and CDR2 is SVGAGI in the germline V gene. V was clipped by 5 bases and J by 4 bases, with 11 bases between them. The CDR3: CASSPAQGTEAFF. The CDR3 region has the DNA TGTGCCAGCAGTCCCGCACAGGGCACTGAAGCTTTCTTT.

The V gene is TRBV4-3, the J gene TRBJ1-6, with D possibly matching TRBD1 (5 bases). Trimming removed 0 bases at V and 9 bases at J, with 12 bases between. The CDR3 contains 15 residues. Germline CDR1 is LGHNA and CDR2 is YSLEER. The CDR3 region is CASSQDRVLGSPLHF. The CDR3, as DNA: TGCGCCAGCAGCCAAGACAGGGTCTTAGGTTCACCCCTCCACTTT.

This clone was recorded only once. The chain couples TRBV19 to TRBJ2-3; 9 bases fit TRBD2. Germline-derived CDR1 and CDR2 are LNHDA and SQIVND (reference sequence). Germline trimming cut 5 bases from V and 7 bases from J; bases unmatched to any gene: 10. This CDR3 is 15 amino acids long. CDR3 sequence: CASSETSGLLYTQYF. CDR3 in DNA: TGTGCCAGTAGTGAGACTAGCGGCCTCTTGTATACGCAGTATTTT. Filled out from reference TRBV19 and TRBJ2-3, the complete variable domain reads DGGITQSPKYLFRKEGQNVTLSCEQNLNHDAMYWYRQDPGQGLRLIYYSQIVNDFQKGDIAEGYSVSREKKESFPLTVTSAQKNPTAFYLCASSETSGLLYTQYFGPGTRLTVL.

The chain carries TRBV7-9 and TRBJ2-7; TRBD1 agrees at 7 bases. The CDR3 consists of 13 residues. Germline V gives CDR1 SEHNR, CDR2 FQNEAQ (reference sequence). Trimming took 5 bases from V and 5 from J; bases not matched to a gene: 6. The CDR3 protein is CASSPRQGNEQYF. The CDR3 nucleotides are TGTGCCAGCAGCCCCCGACAGGGTAACGAGCAGTACTTC.

The J gene is TRBJ2-3, the V gene TRBV12-3 or TRBV12-4, with a possible D match to TRBD1 (5 bases). V was clipped by 3 bases and J by 6 bases, with 7 bases between them. The CDR3 runs 12 residues. CDR3 residues: CASSFSGDTQYF. CDR3 sequence (DNA): TGTGCCAGCAGTTTTTCAGGGGATACGCAGTATTTT.

This chain joins TRBV15 and TRBJ1-5, with D hard to call. Trimming shortened V by 0 bases and J by 11 bases, and 17 bases separated the two germline ends. Per germline, CDR1 LNHNV and CDR2 YYDKDF (reference sequence). This CDR3 is 15 amino acids long. The CDR3 nucleotides are TGTGCCACCAGCAGAGAATCAGGCGCGTACGAAGCCCAGCATTTT. This codes for CATSRESGAYEAQHF.

The rearrangement uses TRBV28 and TRBJ1-1; tentative D call: TRBD1 (5 bases). V was cut by 7 bases and J by 5 bases, with 17 bases left in between. Germline CDR1 MDHEN, CDR2 SYDVKM. This CDR3 spans 14 amino acids. DNA of the CDR3: TGTGCCAGCACCACAAATCCAGGGAGGACTGAAGCTTTCTTT. This gives the protein CASTTNPGRTEAFF.

The chain combines TRBV11-2 with TRBJ1-2; 8 bases fit TRBD1. This CDR3 is 16 amino acids long. CDR1 is SGHAT and CDR2 is FQNNGV in the germline V gene. Trimming took 1 base from V and 8 from J; bases not matched to a gene: 12. CDR3 DNA sequence: TGTGCCAGCAGCTTAGGGACAGGGCCAACAATAAAAGGCTACACCTTC. Translated: CASSLGTGPTIKGYTF.

The genes are TRBV4-1 and TRBJ1-3; D not resolved. The V end was cut by 1 base, the J end by 3 bases, with 10 bases between. The CDR3 has 15 amino acids. Germline CDR1 and CDR2: MGHRA and YSYEKL. DNA for the CDR3: TGCGCCAGCAGCCAAGTCGGTCCTGGTGGAAACACCATATATTTT. This gives the protein CASSQVGPGGNTIYF.

This chain connects TRBV4-3 to TRBJ1-1; no firm D call. The CDR3 covers 15 residues. V lost 0 bases, J lost 1 base, and 9 bases lay in between. CDR1 is LGHNA, CDR2 YSLEER, per germline. The CDR3 nucleotides are TGCGCCAGCAGCCAAGATGGCGCAGGGAACACTGAAGCTTTCTTT. Its translation is CASSQDGAGNTEAFF.

The gene calls are TRBV27 and TRBJ2-3; 11 positions agree with TRBD1. Germline CDR1 is MNHEY and CDR2 is SMNVEV (reference sequence). This CDR3 is 16 amino acids long. The J segment lost 1 base and the V segment lost 5 bases, leaving 5 bases of the junction unmatched. As DNA, the CDR3 is TGTGCCAGCAGTCAATGGACAGGGGGCGGCACAGATACGCAGTATTTT. It translates to CASSQWTGGGTDTQYF.

The chain links TRBV19 to TRBJ2-3, with 12 positions matching TRBD2. With V trimmed by 6 bases and J by 1 base, 11 bases remained unmatched. This CDR3 has 18 amino acids. Germline V CDR1 and CDR2: LNHDA, SQIVND (reference sequence). The CDR3 sequence is CASSLTSGGPLGTDTQYF. CDR3 DNA: TGTGCCAGTAGCCTAACTAGCGGGGGGCCACTGGGCACAGATACGCAGTATTTT.

The J gene is TRBJ2-7, the V gene TRBV3-1 (or the pseudogene TRBV3-2), with unresolved D. This CDR3 has 14 residues. Looked up from germline, CDR1 is LGHDT and CDR2 is YNNKEL (reference sequence). V lost 0 bases to trimming and J lost 6 bases, with 12 bases between them. Here the CDR3 DNA reads TGTGCCAGCAGCCAAGAGCGCCTAGTCTCCGAGCAGTACTTC. Its translation: CASSQERLVSEQYF.

The chain combines TRBV14 with TRBJ1-2; 8 bases match TRBD1. Germline loops: CDR1 SGHDN, CDR2 FVKESK. The CDR3 runs 17 residues. Trimming at V came to 0 bases and at J to 3 bases, leaving 9 bases not matched to a gene. CDR3 DNA sequence: TGTGCCAGCAGCCAAGATGGTTGGACAGGGCAGGACTATGGCTACACCTTC. Translating gives CASSQDGWTGQDYGYTF.

CDR3 coding DNA: TGTGCCAGTAGGGTCGTGGGGGGTGGGTATGAGCAGTTCTTC. The encoded protein is CASRVVGGGYEQFF. The chain has TRBV19 and TRBJ2-1, with D tentatively TRBD2 (6 bases). Germline V lookup: CDR1 LNHDA, CDR2 SQIVND (reference sequence). The V end lost 6 bases, the J end lost 8 bases, and 17 bases lay between the germline ends. The CDR3 has 14 amino acids.

The rearrangement uses TRBV18 and TRBJ2-7; tentative D call: TRBD2 (5 bases). The CDR3 contains 19 residues. Germline V CDR1 and CDR2: KGHSH, LQKENI. V was pared by 3 bases and J by 0 bases, with 24 bases between. As DNA, the CDR3 is TGTGCCAGCTCACCCTATGGGGTCCTGCGGACGGGGAACTCCTACGAGCAGTACTTC. The encoded protein is CASSPYGVLRTGNSYEQYF.

This clone was observed a single time. The chain carries TRBV30 and TRBJ1-2; the D gene is possibly TRBD1 (5 bases). The CDR3 runs to 16 residues. Trimming stripped 0 bases from V and 4 bases from J, with 18 bases between. Germline assignment: CDR1 GTSNPN and CDR2 SVGIG (reference sequence). CDR3 in DNA: TGTGCCTGGAGTGTACCCGGGACTAGGGTTGCCTATGGCTACACCTTC. Translated, it gives CAWSVPGTRVAYGYTF.

The chain employs TRBV27 and TRBJ1-6; no clear D gene. CDR1 and CDR2 from the germline V gene are MNHEY and SMNVEV (reference sequence). V was shortened by 6 bases and J by 0 bases, with 6 bases between the two germline ends. The CDR3 totals 14 residues. CDR3: CASSASSYNSPLHF. Written as DNA, the CDR3 is TGTGCCAGCAGCGCCAGCTCCTATAATTCACCCCTCCACTTT.

This chain joins TRBV2 and TRBJ2-7, with TRBD2 matching 8 bases. Unmatched junction bases numbered 10, after V lost 5 bases and J lost 7 bases. The germline CDR1 and CDR2 sequences are SNHLY and FYNNEI. The CDR3 consists of 14 residues. CDR3 in DNA: TGTGCCAGCAGTTTTCCCCCTCGCGGGAGGGAGCAGTACTTC. Protein product: CASSFPPRGREQYF.